Each of the 23 T cell receptor beta chains below was sequenced from the same sample in a study of Ad26.COV2.S vaccination and SARS-CoV-2 variants. The sample's treatment: some 20 received Ad26.COV2.S at low or high dose, single or two shots; about 5 received placebo; per-sample allocation not given. Collection of samples fell on day 63 after the first vaccine or placebo injection. Sequencing was performed with immunoSEQ multiplex PCR; in TCRdb, only in-frame clones are kept and a portion is missing. Of about 470,000 clones in the sample, about 90% are singletons; the top ten hold around 4.5%. The specimen was peripheral blood, collected in a trial of Ad26.COV2.S vaccine versus placebo. Receptors originate from a person between 18 and 59 years old who received the Ad26.COV2.S COVID-19 vaccine or a placebo.

The gene calls are TRBV19 and TRBJ2-2; 7 nucleotides line up with TRBD1. Germline loops: CDR1 LNHDA, CDR2 SQIVND (reference sequence). V lost 7 bases and J lost 6; bases outside the gene matches: 14. The CDR3 has 16 residues. CDR3 in DNA: TGTGCCAGTAAGATCGTTCCAGGGGGTCTCGCCGGGGAGCTGTTTTTT. Translation: CASKIVPGGLAGELFF.

The chain combines TRBV11-3 with TRBJ2-5; 9 bases map to TRBD1. V was pared by 5 bases and J by 2 bases, with 3 bases of the junction left unmatched. CDR3 length: 14 amino acids. Germline lookup yields CDR1 SGHNT and CDR2 YENEEA. The CDR3 coding sequence is TGTGCCAGCAGCGCCGGGACAGGGCAAGAGACCCAGTACTTC. Protein product: CASSAGTGQETQYF.

A word on this clone: Other nucleotide sequences in the sample specify the same CDR3. The chain links TRBV27 to TRBJ2-2, with no clear D. This CDR3 is built from 11 residues. V was trimmed by 6 bases and J by 7 bases, leaving 6 bases between them. The germline V gene has CDR1 MNHEY and CDR2 SMNVEV (reference sequence). Here the CDR3 DNA reads TGTGCCAGCAGCCTGTTCGGGGAGCTGTTTTTT. Amino acid sequence: CASSLFGELFF.

The V and J genes are TRBV29-1 and TRBJ2-7; D gene uncertain. The V and J ends lost 4 bases and 2 bases respectively, with 21 bases between them. Germline V gives CDR1 SQVTM, CDR2 ANQGSEA. There are 16 residues in the CDR3. Here the CDR3 reads CSVVSSSGRLAYEQYF. The CDR3 nucleotides read TGCAGCGTTGTAAGTTCCTCCGGCCGACTTGCCTACGAGCAGTACTTC.

There are a few counts of this clone. The chain has TRBV11-2 and TRBJ1-6, with no clear D. This CDR3 is 12 amino acids long. The germline CDR1 and CDR2 sequences are SGHAT and FQNNGV. Between the trimmed V and J ends, which lost 3 bases and 8 bases, there was a span of 5 bases. The CDR3 loop is CASSFTDSPLHF. In nucleotides, the CDR3 is TGTGCCAGCAGCTTCACAGATTCACCCCTCCACTTT. Combining the CDR3 with reference TRBV11-2 and TRBJ1-6 gives the whole variable domain EAGVAQSPRYKIIEKRQSVAFWCNPISGHATLYWYQQILGQGPKLLIQFQNNGVVDDSQLPKDRFSAERLKGVDSTLKIQPAKLEDSAVYLCASSFTDSPLHFGNGTRLTVT.

This clone occurred once. The chain has TRBV29-1 and TRBJ2-2; D might be TRBD1 (5 bases). V shed 8 bases and J shed 4 bases, with 11 bases lying between them. CDR1 and CDR2 from the germline V gene are SQVTM and ANQGSEA. This CDR3 contains 12 residues. The CDR3 DNA reads TGCAGCCACAGGAGCTTCACCGGGGAGCTGTTTTTT. Encoded protein: CSHRSFTGELFF.

The chain joins TRBV28 to TRBJ2-2; TRBD2 matches at 10 bases. The CDR3 runs 20 residues. With V trimmed by 5 bases and J by 5 bases, 20 bases remained unmatched. The germline gives CDR1 MDHEN, CDR2 SYDVKM. CDR3 nucleotide sequence: TGTGCCAGCAGTCCTTTCCGAAGGGCTAGCGGGAGAATGGGAACCGGGGAGCTGTTTTTT. Protein product: CASSPFRRASGRMGTGELFF.

The V and J genes are TRBV18 and TRBJ1-1; maybe TRBD1 (5 bases). V was cut by 2 bases and J by 0 bases, with 7 bases left in between. The CDR3 has 14 amino acids. Germline values: CDR1 KGHSH, CDR2 LQKENI. CDR3 residues: CASSPGAMNTEAFF. For the CDR3, the DNA is TGTGCCAGCTCACCAGGGGCCATGAACACTGAAGCTTTCTTT.

The gene calls are TRBV19 and TRBJ1-5, with D hard to call. Germline values: CDR1 LNHDA, CDR2 SQIVND (reference sequence). The CDR3 loop spans 15 amino acids. Trimming pared 3 bases from V and 0 bases from J, leaving 9 bases between. DNA of the CDR3: TGTGCCAGTAGTATGGGCCAGGATAGCAATCAGCCCCAGCATTTT. It translates to CASSMGQDSNQPQHF.

This chain links TRBV5-7 with TRBJ1-2; 8 bases fit TRBD1. TRBV5-7 is designated an ORF whose function remains uncertain. CDR3 length equals 13 residues. V gave up 4 bases and J gave up 10 bases; unmatched junction bases: 9. The CDR3 nucleotides are TGTGCCAGCAGCGGACAGGGACTATACGTCTACACCTTC. It translates to CASSGQGLYVYTF.

V is TRBV7-7 and J is TRBJ2-5; the D gene is possibly TRBD2 (5 bases). There are 14 residues in the CDR3. The V end was cut by 4 bases, the J end by 1 base, with 10 bases between. Germline V CDR1 and CDR2: SSHAT, FNYEAQ (reference sequence). The CDR3 protein is CASSSTGIQETQYF. CDR3 nucleotide sequence: TGTGCCAGCAGCTCTACGGGGATCCAAGAGACCCAGTACTTC.

J is TRBJ1-1 and V is TRBV7-6, with D hard to call. This CDR3 comprises 13 residues. Trimming stripped 2 bases from V and 1 base from J, with 5 bases between. Germline CDR1 is SGHVS and CDR2 is FNYEAQ. CDR3: CASSLSANTEAFF. The CDR3 region has the DNA TGTGCCAGCAGCTTATCAGCGAACACTGAAGCTTTCTTT.

The chain uses TRBV15 and TRBJ2-7; a weak D match, TRBD1 (6 bases). V lost 1 base to trimming and J lost 3 bases, with 10 bases between them. CDR3 length: 14 residues. Germline assignment: CDR1 LNHNV and CDR2 YYDKDF (reference sequence). This CDR3 is CATSRAGVGYEQYF. The CDR3 DNA is TGTGCCACCAGCAGAGCAGGGGTAGGCTACGAGCAGTACTTC.

The chain recombines TRBV28 with TRBJ2-1, with 9 bases fitting TRBD1. Germline trimming cut 7 bases from V and 8 bases from J; bases unmatched to any gene: 9. From germline, CDR1 is MDHEN and CDR2 SYDVKM. The CDR3 consists of 14 residues. As DNA, the CDR3 is TGTGCCAGCATTACCGGGACAGGGCTGGATGAGCAGTTCTTC. Translation gives CASITGTGLDEQFF.

The rearrangement links TRBV4-1 to TRBJ2-1; D is unresolved. Trimming removed 0 bases at V and 12 bases at J, with 9 bases between. Germline V gene sequence: CDR1 MGHRA, CDR2 YSYEKL. The CDR3 has 12 residues. The CDR3 loop reads CASSQDGNRQFF. The CDR3 nucleotides are TGCGCCAGCAGCCAAGATGGGAATCGGCAGTTCTTC.

The chain recombines TRBV5-1 with TRBJ2-5, with a possible D match to TRBD1 (7 bases). With 4 bases removed from V and 5 bases from J, the gap between germline ends came to 18 bases. Germline CDR1 reads SGHRS; CDR2 reads YFSETQ. The length of the CDR3 is 15 residues. The CDR3 reads CASSHKSGGTETQYF. CDR3 DNA sequence: TGCGCCAGCAGCCACAAGTCAGGGGGGACTGAGACCCAGTACTTC.

There are a few counts of this clone. V usage is TRBV9 and J usage is TRBJ2-3; no definite D call. V was shortened by 0 bases and J by 4 bases, with 12 bases between the two germline ends. The CDR3 has 15 residues. Germline values: CDR1 SGDLS, CDR2 YYNGEE. DNA of the CDR3: TGTGCCAGCAGCGTAGTTGGTACTAAACCAGATACGCAGTATTTT. Its protein product is CASSVVGTKPDTQYF.

In nucleotides, the CDR3 is TGTGCCAGCAGTTTCCGGGACTACGGCTATGGCTACACCTTC. As protein: CASSFRDYGYGYTF. This chain uses TRBV27 with TRBJ1-2; D perhaps matches TRBD1 (5 bases). The V gene's germline CDR1 is MNHEY and CDR2 SMNVEV (reference sequence). Trimming removed 3 bases at V and 4 bases at J, with 12 bases between. There are 14 residues in the CDR3.

This chain links TRBV7-9 with TRBJ1-3; D gene unclear. Germline CDR1 SEHNR, CDR2 FQNEAQ (reference sequence). Between the trimmed V and J ends, which lost 4 bases and 3 bases, there was a span of 16 bases. This CDR3 contains 16 residues. CDR3 loop: CASSSGTAPGGNTIYF. Written as DNA, the CDR3 is TGTGCCAGCAGCTCCGGCACCGCGCCCGGTGGAAACACCATATATTTT. The variable domain in full, completed from reference TRBV7-9 and TRBJ1-3, reads DTGVSQNPRHKITKRGQNVTFRCDPISEHNRLYWYRQTLGQGPEFLTYFQNEAQLEKSRLLSDRFSAERPKGSFSTLEIQRTEQGDSAMYLCASSSGTAPGGNTIYFGEGSWLTVV.

The table lists this clone with a few counts. The genes are TRBV19 and TRBJ2-7; perhaps TRBD2 as D (6 bases). Germline V gene data show CDR1 as LNHDA and CDR2 as SQIVND (reference sequence). V lost 10 bases and J 2 bases, leaving 15 bases between the germline ends. The CDR3 has 13 residues. The CDR3 bases are TGTGCCACGACGGGGGAGTTGCCCTACGAGCAGTACTTC. Residues: CATTGELPYEQYF.

This chain joins TRBV6-5 and TRBJ2-5, with TRBD2 matching 8 bases. Germline V lookup: CDR1 MNHEY, CDR2 SVGAGI. This CDR3 region has 13 residues. The J segment lost 5 bases and the V segment lost 6 bases, leaving 5 bases of the junction unmatched. The CDR3: CASRRTSWETQYF. In nucleotides, the CDR3 is TGTGCCAGCAGACGGACTAGCTGGGAGACCCAGTACTTC.

CDR3 in amino acids: CASSTGTPYEQYF. The CDR3 nucleotides read TGTGCCAGCAGTACGGGAACCCCCTACGAGCAGTACTTC. The chain uses TRBV2 and TRBJ2-7, with D possibly being TRBD2 (5 bases). In germline, CDR1 is SNHLY, CDR2 FYNNEI. The CDR3 has 13 amino acids. V lost 5 bases, J lost 2 bases, and 10 bases lay in between.

This sequence joins TRBV5-4 and TRBJ2-5, with 9 bases lining up with TRBD2. Germline assignment: CDR1 SGHNT and CDR2 YYREEE (reference sequence). The CDR3 runs to 15 residues. V lost 0 bases and J lost 4; bases outside the gene matches: 4. CDR3 DNA: TGTGCCAGCAGCTTGGCTAGCGGGATGACAGAGACCCAGTACTTC. This codes for CASSLASGMTETQYF.